Listed below are T cell receptor beta chains from one sample, sequenced in a study of shared clonotypes between healthy human individuals. Measured with immunoSEQ multiplex PCR; TCRdb has only the in-frame clones, and not every one. The sample shows about 2.2 million clones, 80% to 95% of them seen only once. The sample consisted of naive CD8+ T cells from PBMCs. The source is a man aged 18 to 29 in good health. Some clones in this sample may be carry-over from other donors' samples. Both conserved end residues are part of each CDR3. A D gene is named only where the DNA matches it firmly. The size field is filled for only some rows; it gives once, few, many or a size class.

>TRBV28|NA|NA|TRBJ2-1
TGTGCCAGCAGCTCGGACTGGAGCTCCTACAATGAGCAGTTCTTC
CASSSDWSSYNEQFF
>TRBV9|TRBD2|NA|TRBJ2-7
TGTGCCAGCAGCGTAGACGGACTAGCGGCCTTCTACGAGCAGTACTTC
CASSVDGLAAFYEQYF
>TRBV5-1|NA|NA|TRBJ2-7
TGCGCCAGCAGCTTGATAGAGTTCCGGGGCTCCTACGAGCAGTACTTC
CASSLIEFRGSYEQYF
>TRBV19|NA|NA|TRBJ2-2
TGTGCCAGTAGTTCGGGGGAAGGATGGAACACCGGGGAGCTGTTTTTT
CASSSGEGWNTGELFF
>TRBV27|NA|once|TRBJ2-1
TGTGCCAGCAGGGGACAAAATGAGCAGTTCTTC
CASRGQNEQFF
>TRBV28|NA|NA|TRBJ2-2
TGTGCCAGCAGTTTCGACAAGACCACCCGCACCGGGGAGCTGTTTTTT
CASSFDKTTRTGELFF
>TRBV6-1|NA|NA|TRBJ1-3
TGTGCCAGCAGTGAAGCGTCTTGGGGCTCTGGAAACACCATATATTTT
CASSEASWGSGNTIYF
>TRBV29-1|NA|once|TRBJ2-1
TGCAGCGTTGAAGGGCTGGGGGAACACAATGAGCAGTTCTTC
CSVEGLGEHNEQFF
>TRBV15|NA|NA|TRBJ1-3
TGTGCCACCAGCAGCAGAGATTCTGGAAACACCATATATTTT
CATSSRDSGNTIYF
>TRBV4-1|NA|NA|TRBJ2-5
TGCGCCAGCAGCCAACTCGACGGGAGAGAGACCCAGTACTTC
CASSQLDGRETQYF
>TRBV21-1|NA|NA|TRBJ2-7
TGTGCCAGCAACGTCACACCAGGGAGATCCTTC
CASNVTPGRSF
>TRBV7-9|TRBD1|NA|TRBJ1-2
TGTGCCAGCAGCGGAGGGACAGCCTATGGCTACACCTTC
CASSGGTAYGYTF
>TRBV10-2|NA|NA|TRBJ2-5
TGCGCCAGCAGTGAGTTTGGGGGGACCCAGTACTTC
CASSEFGGTQYF
>TRBV5-8|NA|NA|TRBJ1-2
TGTGCCAGCCTAGTGCGGGTGCCGGGTGGCTACACCTTC
CASLVRVPGGYTF
>TRBV7-9|NA|NA|TRBJ1-5
TGTGCCAGCAAAAACGACCTTAGCAATCAGCCCCAGCATTTT
CASKNDLSNQPQHF
>TRBV28|NA|NA|TRBJ2-3
TGTGCCAGCAGTATCGGTGGGTGGGTACGCACAGATACGCAGTATTTT
CASSIGGWVRTDTQYF
>TRBV9|NA|NA|TRBJ1-4
TGTGCCAGCAGCGCAACGGACGGCGCCCTGGAAAAACTGTTTTTT
CASSATDGALEKLFF
>TRBV2|TRBD1|NA|TRBJ1-1
TGTGCCAGCAGTGAAGCGCTTAGTAGGGGGCCTCGGACTGAAGCTTTCTTT
CASSEALSRGPRTEAFF
>TRBV4-2|NA|NA|TRBJ1-4
TGTGCCAGCAGCCAAGGCAGTTCTGAAAAACTGTTTTTT
CASSQGSSEKLFF
>TRBV27|NA|NA|TRBJ2-2
TGTGCCAGCATTGGCCCGAGGCATGCCGGGGAGCTGTTTTTT
CASIGPRHAGELFF